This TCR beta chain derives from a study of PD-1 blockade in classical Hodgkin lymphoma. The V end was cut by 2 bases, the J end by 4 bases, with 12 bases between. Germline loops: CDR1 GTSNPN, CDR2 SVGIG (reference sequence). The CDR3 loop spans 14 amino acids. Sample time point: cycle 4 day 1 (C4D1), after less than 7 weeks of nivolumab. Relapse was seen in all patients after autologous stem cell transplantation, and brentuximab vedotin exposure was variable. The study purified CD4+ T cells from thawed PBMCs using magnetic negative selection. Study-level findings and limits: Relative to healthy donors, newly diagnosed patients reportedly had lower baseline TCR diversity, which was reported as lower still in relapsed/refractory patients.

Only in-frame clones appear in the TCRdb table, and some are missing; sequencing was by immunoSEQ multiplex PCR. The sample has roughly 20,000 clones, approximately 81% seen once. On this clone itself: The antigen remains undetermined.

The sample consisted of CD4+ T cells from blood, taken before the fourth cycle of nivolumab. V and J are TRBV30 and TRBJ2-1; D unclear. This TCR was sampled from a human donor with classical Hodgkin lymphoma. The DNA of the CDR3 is TGTGCCTGGAGTCGCCGTGTTAGATACAATGAGCAGTTCTTC. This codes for CAWSRRVRYNEQFF.